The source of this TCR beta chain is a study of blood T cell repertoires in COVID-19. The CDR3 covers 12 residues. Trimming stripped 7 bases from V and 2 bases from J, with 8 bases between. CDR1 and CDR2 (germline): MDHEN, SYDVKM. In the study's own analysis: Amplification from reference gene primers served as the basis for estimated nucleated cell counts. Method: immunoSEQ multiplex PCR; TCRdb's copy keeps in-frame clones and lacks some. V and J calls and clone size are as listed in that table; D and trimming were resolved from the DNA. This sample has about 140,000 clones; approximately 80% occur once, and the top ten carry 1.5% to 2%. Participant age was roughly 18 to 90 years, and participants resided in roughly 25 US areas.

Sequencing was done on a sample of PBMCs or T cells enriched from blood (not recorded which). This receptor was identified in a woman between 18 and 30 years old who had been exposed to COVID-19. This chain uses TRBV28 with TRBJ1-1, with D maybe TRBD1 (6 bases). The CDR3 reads CASKQGNTEAFF. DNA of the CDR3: TGTGCCAGCAAACAGGGAAACACTGAAGCTTTCTTT.